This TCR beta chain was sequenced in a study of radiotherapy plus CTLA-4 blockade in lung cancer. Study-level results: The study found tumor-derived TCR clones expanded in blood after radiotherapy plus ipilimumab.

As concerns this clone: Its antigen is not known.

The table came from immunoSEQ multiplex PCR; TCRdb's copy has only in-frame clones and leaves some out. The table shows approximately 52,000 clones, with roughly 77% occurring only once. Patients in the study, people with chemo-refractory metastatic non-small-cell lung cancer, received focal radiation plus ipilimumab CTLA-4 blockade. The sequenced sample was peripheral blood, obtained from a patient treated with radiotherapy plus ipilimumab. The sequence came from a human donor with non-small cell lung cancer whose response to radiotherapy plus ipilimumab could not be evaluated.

The CDR3 DNA reads TGTGCCAGCAGTGAAGCGCCTAGCGGGAGCTACTCGGCTACGCAGTATTTT. The encoded protein is CASSEAPSGSYSATQYF. The rearrangement uses TRBV6-1 and TRBJ2-3; 10 bases align to TRBD2. The CDR3 is made up of 17 amino acids. Germline CDR1 MNHNS, CDR2 SASEGT. V was clipped by 0 bases and J by 8 bases; unmatched bases: 11.